This entry concerns a single T cell receptor beta chain. This specimen belongs to a study of blood T cell repertoires in COVID-19. Study-level information: Researchers got acute and convalescent COVID-19 samples from the United States, Italy and Spain. PBMCs, B-cell-depleted T cells, or T cells were the source of the cDNA or gDNA that made up the material.

Per the original methods: Estimation of nucleated cell counts relied on the amplification of reference gene primers. TCRdb keeps only in-frame clones here, not all; method: immunoSEQ multiplex PCR. V and J calls and clone size come straight from that table; D and trimming were deduced from the DNA. The sample holds just under 85,000 clones, more than 85% seen once. The sequenced material came from peripheral blood. This sequence was found in a man at least 80 years old with active or convalescent COVID-19.

The CDR3 sequence: CASSYGLAGAGGETQYF. The CDR3 DNA reads as TGTGCCAGCAGCTATGGACTAGCGGGAGCGGGGGGAGAGACCCAGTACTTC. The V call is TRBV13, the J call TRBJ2-5; TRBD2 aligns across 13 bases. Germline V CDR1 and CDR2: PRHDT, FYEKMQ (reference sequence). J was trimmed by 4 bases and V by 4 bases; bases with no gene match: 9. The CDR3 contains 17 residues.